This is a list of T cell receptor beta chains from one sample in a study of blood T cell repertoires in COVID-19. The data were produced by immunoSEQ multiplex PCR, yet TCRdb's version contains in-frame clones alone and is incomplete. The table has around 250,000 clones, approximately 84% seen once. Sequenced material: PBMCs or T cells enriched from blood (not recorded which). These receptors came from a woman between 45 and 65 years old who had been exposed to COVID-19. Each CDR3 is given with its conserved first and last residue. Each record gives: V gene, clone size, J gene, D gene, CDR3 DNA, CDR3 protein. A D gene is named only where the DNA matches it firmly. Size is omitted from some rows. Given values are once, few, many or a class for expanded clones.

>TRBV10-3|.|TRBJ1-2|.
TGTGCCATCGGAGAACGGGGGAGCTATGGCTACACCTTC
CAIGERGSYGYTF
>TRBV4-1|.|TRBJ2-5|TRBD2
TGCGCCAGCAGCCAATCCGGGGGAGGGTCAGAGACCCAGTACTTC
CASSQSGGGSETQYF
>TRBV11-2|.|TRBJ2-5|TRBD2
TGTGCCAGCAGCCGAGAACTAGCGGCAAAAGAGACCCAGTACTTC
CASSRELAAKETQYF
>TRBV27|.|TRBJ2-3|TRBD1
TGTGCCAGCAACCAACAGGGGACAAGTACGCAGTATTTT
CASNQQGTSTQYF
>TRBV2|.|TRBJ1-5|.
TGTGCCAGCAGTGGACGACAAGCGGGCAATCAGCCCCAGCATTTT
CASSGRQAGNQPQHF
>TRBV7-8|.|TRBJ1-2|TRBD1
TGTGCCAGCAGCTTGGCAGGGGGGTTGGGCTACACCTTC
CASSLAGGLGYTF
>TRBV27|.|TRBJ1-2|TRBD1
TGTGCCAGCAGTTTCCAACAGGGGTATGGCTACACCTTC
CASSFQQGYGYTF
>TRBV2|.|TRBJ2-2|.
TGTGCCAGCAGTGTTGGACTATCCACCGGGGAGCTGTTTTTT
CASSVGLSTGELFF
>TRBV5-1|few|TRBJ1-1|.
TGCGCCAGCAGCTTGGGGGGGCTCGAAGGGAACACTGAAGCTTTCTTT
CASSLGGLEGNTEAFF
>TRBV19|.|TRBJ2-3|.
TGTGCCAGTACCCCCGCCAGAGCGGGCACAGATACGCAGTATTTT
CASTPARAGTDTQYF
>TRBV29-1|.|TRBJ1-2|.
TGCAGCGTGTCTACAGGGAGGGGCTACTATGGCTACACCTTC
CSVSTGRGYYGYTF
>TRBV5-1|few|TRBJ1-5|.
TGCGCCAGCAGCTGGCAGGGGATGAGTGAGCCCCAGCATTTT
CASSWQGMSEPQHF
>TRBV11-2|.|TRBJ2-1|.
TGTGCCAGCAGCTCCAGTAGCGGAACCTACAATGAGCAGTTCTTC
CASSSSSGTYNEQFF
>TRBV7-3|.|TRBJ1-1|TRBD1
TGTGCCAGCAGCTTGGCCCGGACAGGGAACACTGAAGCTTTCTTT
CASSLARTGNTEAFF
>TRBV28|.|TRBJ1-1|.
TGTGCCAGCAGTAGACGGCGGGCGGATGAAGCTTTCTTT
CASSRRRADEAFF
>TRBV6-5|once|TRBJ1-6|TRBD1
TGTGCCAGCAAGGGACAGGGGGATAATTCACCCCTCCACTTT
CASKGQGDNSPLHF
>TRBV30|once|TRBJ2-3|.
TGTGCCTGGAGCCCAGGGGCAGATACGCAGTATTTT
CAWSPGADTQYF
>TRBV24-1|.|TRBJ1-2|.
TGTGCCACCAGTGCTCCAGGGCAGACTTATGGCTACACCTTC
CATSAPGQTYGYTF
>TRBV2|.|TRBJ1-6|TRBD1
TGTGCCAGCAGTGAGGCCGGGACAGCGTCACCCCTCCACTTT
CASSEAGTASPLHF
>TRBV7-2|.|TRBJ2-5|TRBD2
TGTGCCAGCAGCTTATCCGGGACTAGCGTAGAGACCCAGTACTTC
CASSLSGTSVETQYF
>TRBV6-5|.|TRBJ1-5|.
TGTGCCAGCAAGGCCGGGGGATTCAATCAGCCCCAGCATTTT
CASKAGGFNQPQHF
>TRBV7-3|.|TRBJ2-4|TRBD1
TGTGCCAGCAGCTTAACCGGGACAGGAAAAAACATTCAGTACTTC
CASSLTGTGKNIQYF
>TRBV5-5|.|TRBJ1-4|TRBD1
TGTGCCAGCAGCTTGGTGACAGGGGGCTCGAGTGAAAAACTGTTTTTT
CASSLVTGGSSEKLFF
>TRBV11-2|.|TRBJ1-4|.
TGTGCCAGCAGCCTTATAAACTCGCTTAATGAAAAACTGTTTTTT
CASSLINSLNEKLFF
>TRBV19|.|TRBJ1-4|.
TGTGCCAGTAGTACTGCTTTACGACTGGGAGAAAGCGAAAAACTGTTTTTT
CASSTALRLGESEKLFF
>TRBV11-2|.|TRBJ2-7|.
TGTGCCAGCAGCTTATCGGAGGGTGTCGCCTACGAGCAGTACTTC
CASSLSEGVAYEQYF
>TRBV23-1|.|TRBJ1-1|.
TGCGCCAGCAGTCGGGTCAGGGAAGGTGAAGCTTTCTTT
CASSRVREGEAFF
>TRBV9|.|TRBJ2-1|.
TGTGCCAGCAGCGTTGAGGGCCTCTCCTACAATGAGCAGTTCTTC
CASSVEGLSYNEQFF
>TRBV18|.|TRBJ1-3|.
TGTGCCAGCTCACCACCTTCCGGTACTGGAAACACCATATATTTT
CASSPPSGTGNTIYF
>TRBV11-2|.|TRBJ2-5|.
TGTGCCAGCAGCTTAGTTTTTGGGCAGGAAGAGACCCAGTACTTC
CASSLVFGQEETQYF
>TRBV5-1|once|TRBJ1-1|.
TGCGCCAGCAGCTTGGAGGAGAGGGCTTTCTTT
CASSLEERAFF
>TRBV2|once|TRBJ2-7|.
TGTGCCAGCAGTGATGGCCCGTCCTACGAGCAGTACTTC
CASSDGPSYEQYF
>TRBV9|once|TRBJ2-1|.
TGTGCCAGCAGCGTAAGTGGGGGCGCGTCCTACAATGAGCAGTTCTTC
CASSVSGGASYNEQFF
>TRBV5-5|.|TRBJ2-7|.
TGTGCCAGCAGCTTGGTTCCGGGACAAACCTTCTCCTACGAGCAGTACTTC
CASSLVPGQTFSYEQYF
>TRBV19|once|TRBJ1-5|.
TGTGCCAGTAGCAAAGCTAGACAGGTTAGCAATCAGCCCCAGCATTTT
CASSKARQVSNQPQHF
>TRBV30|once|TRBJ2-1|TRBD2
TGTGCCTGGAGTGTACAACTAGCGGGGGGGAATGAGCAGTTCTTC
CAWSVQLAGGNEQFF
>TRBV5-1|once|TRBJ1-2|.
TGCGCCAGCAGCTTGTTAGCAGGGGAAAACTATAGCTACACCTTC
CASSLLAGENYSYTF
>TRBV2|.|TRBJ1-1|.
TGTGCCAGCAGGACGGCTGGGGGGGAGGCCACTGAAGCTTTCTTT
CASRTAGGEATEAFF
>TRBV12-5|.|TRBJ2-3|.
TGTGCTAGTGGCGTAGCAGATACGCAGTATTTT
CASGVADTQYF